This TCR beta chain emerged from a study of radiotherapy plus CTLA-4 blockade in lung cancer (dated by TCRdb to between 2018 and 2020). In the study overall: Objective responses occurred in roughly 19% of enrolled patients, and 31% achieved disease control. Points the paper makes about the study in general: Increased serum interferon-beta after radiation, together with early dynamic changes in blood T cell clones, were reported to be the strongest predictors of response. TCR clones derived from tumors expanded in peripheral blood after treatment with radiotherapy and ipilimumab.

As concerns this clone: The antigen it binds to is not known. Per-base qualities were not stored, and no clone one base away is much larger.

Libraries were prepared through the immunoSEQ multiplex PCR assay. TCRdb limited this immuneACCESS table to in-frame rearrangements with V and J called. A share of clones is missing; checked studies link under half to unresolved V genes, and the rest is unexplained. This sample lists roughly 54,000 clones; just under 85% were detected once. The ten largest clones capture around 5.1% of the sample. The study tested focal radiation therapy combined with CTLA-4 blockade (ipilimumab) in patients with chemo-refractory metastatic non-small-cell lung cancer. From a lookup of the germline V gene, CDR1 and CDR2 are MDHEN and SYDVKM. Taken from cysteine to phenylalanine, the CDR3 has 15 residues. CDR3 DNA is the only sequence kept; it has 45 bases, read in frame from the first base. V is shortened by 6 bases, J by 0 bases, and the region joining them spans 15 bases.

This sample comprised peripheral blood, obtained from a patient treated with radiotherapy plus ipilimumab. The sequence links TRBV28 to TRBJ2-7, with TRBD2 tentatively as D gene (6 bases match). This TCR was recovered from a human donor with non-small cell lung cancer whose response to radiotherapy plus ipilimumab could not be evaluated. In nucleotides, the sequence is TGTGCCAGCAGCCCCCGGGACTCCTACTCCTACGAGCAGTACTTC. Its product reads: CASSPRDSYSYEQYF.